The sequence of this T cell receptor beta chain was determined in a study of PD-L1 blockade in urothelial cancer. Study overall: About 90% of the roughly 29 patients were men who had bladder-origin urothelial cancer. Patients' histories included 0 to 3 prior chemotherapy regimens. Study-level points and caveats: In blood sampled pretreatment, TCR clonality below the median predicted better survival.

Clones were read by immunoSEQ multiplex PCR, and TCRdb kept only the in-frame ones, dropping some. The table has 71,000 or so clones, 85% to 90% seen once; the top ten hold less than 4%. Metastatic or locally advanced urothelial carcinoma was present in the patients. About this clone itself: No antigen is known for it.

Trimming removed 7 bases from V and 8 bases from J; junction bases left unmatched: 12. The CDR3 runs 14 residues. Looked up from germline, CDR1 is MNHNS and CDR2 is SASEGT. Sequences were derived from PBMCs, sampled around atezolizumab (anti-PD-L1) treatment. This clonotype originated in a man aged 55 to 70 with urothelial cancer. The chain has TRBV6-1 and TRBJ2-7, with 9 bases matching TRBD2. This CDR3 is CASKIAGASNKQYF. CDR3 in DNA: TGTGCCAGCAAAATAGCGGGGGCCTCGAACAAGCAGTACTTC.